This T cell receptor (beta chain) is from a study of spatial heterogeneity in lung cancer. Time point in this sample: sample taken at primary tumor resection. The authors sequenced whole RNA from tumor, nontumor lung or frozen PBMC without sorting. This CDR3 contains 13 residues. In germline, CDR1 is MGHRA, CDR2 YSYEKL. With 3 bases removed from V and 5 bases from J, the gap between germline ends came to 10 bases. Using its own MiXCR run on the 5' RACE reads, TCRdb lists one record per CDR3 protein. Among roughly 80,000 distinct CDR3 sequences listed, approximately 8.1% were seen once. This clonotype was seen repeatedly, ten times or more.

The source material was PBMCs, sampled at surgery. This TCR derives from a male donor with early-stage non-small cell lung cancer. V usage is TRBV4-1 and J usage is TRBJ1-2, with D unclear. The CDR3: CASSQATGYGYTF. The CDR3 bases are TGCGCCAGCAGCCAGGCCACGGGGTATGGCTACACCTTC.